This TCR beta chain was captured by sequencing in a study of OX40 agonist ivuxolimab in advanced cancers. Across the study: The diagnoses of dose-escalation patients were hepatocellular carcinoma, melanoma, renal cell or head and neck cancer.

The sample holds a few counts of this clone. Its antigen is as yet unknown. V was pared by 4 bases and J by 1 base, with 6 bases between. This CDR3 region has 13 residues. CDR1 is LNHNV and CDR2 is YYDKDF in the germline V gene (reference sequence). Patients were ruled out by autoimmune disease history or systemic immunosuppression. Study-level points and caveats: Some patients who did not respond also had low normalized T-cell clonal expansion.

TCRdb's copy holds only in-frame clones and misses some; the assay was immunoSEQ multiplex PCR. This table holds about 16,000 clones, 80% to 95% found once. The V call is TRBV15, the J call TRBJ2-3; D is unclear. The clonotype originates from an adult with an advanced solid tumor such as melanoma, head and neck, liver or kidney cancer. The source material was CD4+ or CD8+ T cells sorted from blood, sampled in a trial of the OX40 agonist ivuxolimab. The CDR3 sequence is CATSTDRTDTQYF. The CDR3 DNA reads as TGTGCCACCAGCACCGACCGCACAGATACGCAGTATTTT.